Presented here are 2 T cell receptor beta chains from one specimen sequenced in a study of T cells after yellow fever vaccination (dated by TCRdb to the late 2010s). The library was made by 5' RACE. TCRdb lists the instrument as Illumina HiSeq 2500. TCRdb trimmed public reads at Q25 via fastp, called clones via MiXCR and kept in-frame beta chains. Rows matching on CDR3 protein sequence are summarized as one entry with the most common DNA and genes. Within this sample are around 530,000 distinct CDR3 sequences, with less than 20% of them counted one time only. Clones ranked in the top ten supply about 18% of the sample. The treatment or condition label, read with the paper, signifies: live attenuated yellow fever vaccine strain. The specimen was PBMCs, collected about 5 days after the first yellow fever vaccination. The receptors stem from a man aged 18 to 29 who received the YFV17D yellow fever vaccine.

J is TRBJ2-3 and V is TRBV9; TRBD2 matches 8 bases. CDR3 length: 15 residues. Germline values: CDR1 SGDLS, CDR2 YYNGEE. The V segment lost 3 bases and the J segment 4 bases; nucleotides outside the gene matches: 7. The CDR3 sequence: CASSGRGEAADTQYF. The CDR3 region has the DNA TGTGCCAGCAGCGGGCGGGGGGAGGCTGCAGATACGCAGTATTTT.

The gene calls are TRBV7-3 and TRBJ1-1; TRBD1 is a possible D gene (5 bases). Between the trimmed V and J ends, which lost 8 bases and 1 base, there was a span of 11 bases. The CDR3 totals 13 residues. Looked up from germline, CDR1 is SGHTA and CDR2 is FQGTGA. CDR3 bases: TGTGCCAGCGGAAAAGACAGGAACACTGAAGCTTTCTTT. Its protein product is CASGKDRNTEAFF.